The 10 T cell receptor beta chains below come from one sample, sequenced in a study of blood T cell repertoires in COVID-19. TCRdb's copy holds only in-frame clones and misses some; the assay was immunoSEQ multiplex PCR. The data contain about 300,000 clones, around nine tenths of them singletons. Material: PBMCs or T cells enriched from blood (not recorded which). These receptors were taken from a man in his sixties who had recovered from COVID-19.

The chain carries TRBV6-5 and TRBJ2-3; D is perhaps TRBD2 (5 bases). This CDR3 has 13 residues. V lost 6 bases, J lost 5 bases, and 12 bases lay in between. The V gene's germline CDR1 is MNHEY and CDR2 SVGAGI. The CDR3 coding sequence is TGTGCCAGCAGCCGAACTAGTGGAGATACGCAGTATTTT. Translating gives CASSRTSGDTQYF.

With respect to this clone: The same CDR3 can be traced to other DNA sequences in this sample. The chain employs TRBV7-3 and TRBJ2-5; a possible D gene is TRBD1 (6 bases). This CDR3 contains 14 residues. V lost 5 bases and J lost 2, with 12 bases in between. Germline values: CDR1 SGHTA, CDR2 FQGTGA. CDR3 sequence: CASSPDRGQETQYF. CDR3 DNA: TGTGCCAGCAGCCCGGACAGAGGTCAAGAGACCCAGTACTTC.

The chain combines TRBV28 with TRBJ2-3, with TRBD2 matching over 7 bases. Germline CDR1 MDHEN, CDR2 SYDVKM. Trimming cost V 5 bases and J 8 bases; bases outside gene matches: 13. CDR3 size: 15 residues. CDR3 loop: CASSTRKREEGTQYF. Written as DNA, the CDR3 is TGTGCCAGCAGTACGAGAAAGCGGGAAGAAGGTACGCAGTATTTT.

This chain joins TRBV15 and TRBJ2-7; TRBD2 agrees at 9 bases. CDR3 length: 16 residues. V trimming: 0 bases; J trimming: 4 bases; junction bases outside the gene matches: 7. Germline V gene lookup returns CDR1 LNHNV and CDR2 YYDKDF (reference sequence). CDR3 DNA sequence: TGTGCCACCAGCAGAGAGGGGTTAGCGGGAGTGTACGAGCAGTACTTC. It codes for CATSREGLAGVYEQYF. Full variable domain (rest looked up from reference TRBV15 and TRBJ2-7): DAMVIQNPRYQVTQFGKPVTLSCSQTLNHNVMYWYQQKSSQAPKLLFHYYDKDFNNEADTPDNFQSRRPNTSFCFLDIRSPGLGDTAMYLCATSREGLAGVYEQYFGPGTRLTVT.

The V and J genes are TRBV7-3 and TRBJ2-1; 10 nucleotides align to TRBD2. Germline V gene sequence: CDR1 SGHTA, CDR2 FQGTGA. V gave up 2 bases and J gave up 6 bases; unmatched junction bases: 4. The CDR3 is 15 residues long. CDR3: CASSLGPSGSNEQFF. CDR3 sequence (DNA): TGTGCCAGCAGCTTAGGTCCTAGCGGGAGCAATGAGCAGTTCTTC.

V gene TRBV5-1 combines with J gene TRBJ2-2, with 7 bases identical to TRBD1. Germline V gives CDR1 SGHRS, CDR2 YFSETQ. The CDR3 is made up of 16 amino acids. Germline trimming cut 5 bases from V and 2 bases from J; bases unmatched to any gene: 9. The CDR3 sequence: CASRPEGQLNTGELFF. DNA of the CDR3: TGCGCCAGCAGACCAGAGGGACAGCTTAACACCGGGGAGCTGTTTTTT.

The rearrangement links TRBV7-3 to TRBJ2-7, with TRBD2 identical over 7 bases. Germline values: CDR1 SGHTA, CDR2 FQGTGA. The ends lost 1 base at V and 5 bases at J; junction bases unmatched: 8. The CDR3 runs 15 residues. CDR3 protein: CASSLMGGSGNEQYF. For the CDR3, the DNA is TGTGCCAGCAGCTTAATGGGAGGGAGCGGGAACGAGCAGTACTTC.

The chain uses TRBV28 and TRBJ1-2; tentatively, D is TRBD1 (6 bases). Germline lookup yields CDR1 MDHEN and CDR2 SYDVKM. This CDR3 has 13 residues. V lost 5 bases to trimming and J lost 4 bases, with 11 bases between them. The CDR3 DNA follows: TGTGCCAGCAGTCCCCGGGACACCTATGGCTACACCTTC. It specifies CASSPRDTYGYTF.

This chain joins TRBV11-3 and TRBJ2-1; D possibly corresponds to TRBD2 (6 bases). The germline gives CDR1 SGHNT, CDR2 YENEEA. Between the trimmed V and J ends, which lost 5 bases and 10 bases, there was a span of 15 bases. This CDR3 contains 13 residues. CDR3 sequence reads: CASSPPTGEEQFF. The CDR3 DNA follows: TGTGCCAGCAGCCCGCCTACGGGAGAGGAGCAGTTCTTC.

This clone was detected once. This sequence joins TRBV19 and TRBJ1-1; a possible D gene is TRBD1 (5 bases). The CDR3 is made up of 13 amino acids. With 2 bases removed from V and 4 bases from J, the gap between germline ends came to 8 bases. Germline lookup yields CDR1 LNHDA and CDR2 SQIVND (reference sequence). CDR3 residues: CASSITGTTEAFF. The CDR3 DNA reads TGTGCCAGTAGTATAACAGGCACCACTGAAGCTTTCTTT.